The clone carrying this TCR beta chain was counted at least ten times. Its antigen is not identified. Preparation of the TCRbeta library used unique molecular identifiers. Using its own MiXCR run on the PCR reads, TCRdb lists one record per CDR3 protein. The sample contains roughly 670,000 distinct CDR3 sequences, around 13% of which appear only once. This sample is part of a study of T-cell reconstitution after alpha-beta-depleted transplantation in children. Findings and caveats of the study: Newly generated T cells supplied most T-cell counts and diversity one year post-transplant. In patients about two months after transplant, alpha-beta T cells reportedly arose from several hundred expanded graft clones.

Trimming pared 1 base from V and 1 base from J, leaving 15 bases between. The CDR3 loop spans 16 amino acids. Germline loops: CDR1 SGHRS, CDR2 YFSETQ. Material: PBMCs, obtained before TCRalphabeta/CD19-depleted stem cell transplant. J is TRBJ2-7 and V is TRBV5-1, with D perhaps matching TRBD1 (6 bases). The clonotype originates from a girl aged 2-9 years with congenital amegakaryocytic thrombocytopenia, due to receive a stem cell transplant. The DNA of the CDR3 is TGCGCCAGCAGCTTGCAGCCACAGGGTGTGTCCTACGAGCAGTACTTC. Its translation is CASSLQPQGVSYEQYF.